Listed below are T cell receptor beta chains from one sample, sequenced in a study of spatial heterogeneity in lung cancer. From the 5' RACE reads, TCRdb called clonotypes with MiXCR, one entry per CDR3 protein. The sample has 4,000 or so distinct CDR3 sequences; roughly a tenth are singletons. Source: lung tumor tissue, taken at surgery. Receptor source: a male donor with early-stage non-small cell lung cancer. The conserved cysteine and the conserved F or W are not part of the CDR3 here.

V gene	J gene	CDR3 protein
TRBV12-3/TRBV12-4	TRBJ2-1	ASSLIPQQYSHNEQF
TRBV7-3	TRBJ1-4	ASSLRGRSDEKLF
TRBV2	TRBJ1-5	ASSGDNSNQPQH
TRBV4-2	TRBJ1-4	ASSQDTAGTGELYYEKLF
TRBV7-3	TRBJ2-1	ASSLHTSGRADEQF
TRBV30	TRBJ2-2	ARGQGNTGELF
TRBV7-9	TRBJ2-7	ASREGANSYEQY
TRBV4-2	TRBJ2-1	ASSRLDGTSGKRGEQF
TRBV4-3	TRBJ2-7	ASSQEWRQGFYEQY
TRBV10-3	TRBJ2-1	AIAGGWYNEQF
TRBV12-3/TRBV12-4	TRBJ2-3	ASSSLFKTGDTDTQY
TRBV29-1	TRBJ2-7	SVTLPRAGGYEQY
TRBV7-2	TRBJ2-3	ASSLDSSTDTQY
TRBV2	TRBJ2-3	ASSYRGGPDTQY
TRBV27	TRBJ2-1	ASSSSGTGLFNEQF
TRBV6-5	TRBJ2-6	ASNNRQTGANVLT
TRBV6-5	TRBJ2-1	ASSYLGGENEQF
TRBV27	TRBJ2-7	ASSARLAGGFHEQY
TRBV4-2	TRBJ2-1	ASSPRIAGGLQRLSYNEQF
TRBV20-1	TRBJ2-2	SARHPGGELF
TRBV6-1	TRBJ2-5	ASSVTGRPVGTQY
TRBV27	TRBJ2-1	ASSLSWGGTSRYNEQF
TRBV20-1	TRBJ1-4	SASTQGVGEKLF
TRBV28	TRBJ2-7	ASSLVIGNSYEQY
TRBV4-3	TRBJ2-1	ASQEALSGRYNEQF
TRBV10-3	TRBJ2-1	AISESLNEQF
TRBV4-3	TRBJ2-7	ASSPGGQGREQY
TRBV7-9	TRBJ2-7	ASSPAAGPYEQY
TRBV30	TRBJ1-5	AWSVRRINQPQH
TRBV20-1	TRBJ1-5	SARGGGWSNQPQH
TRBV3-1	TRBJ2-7	ASSQESRRQY
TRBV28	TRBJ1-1	ASRRTLETEAF
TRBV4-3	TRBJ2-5	ASSPSSPGGHQETQY
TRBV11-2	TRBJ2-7	ASSFRPSGRFYEQY
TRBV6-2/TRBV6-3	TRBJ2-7	ASSSRTSGSYEQY
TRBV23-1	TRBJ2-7	ASSLTGTYEQY
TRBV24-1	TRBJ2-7	ATSDGTDYEQY
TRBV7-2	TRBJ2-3	ASSASGASTDTQY
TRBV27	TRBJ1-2	ASSFTGNYGYT
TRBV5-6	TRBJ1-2	ASSQGQTVYGYT
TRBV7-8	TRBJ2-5	ASSLSLNRGETQY
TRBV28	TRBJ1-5	ASSPRSTGFGQPQH
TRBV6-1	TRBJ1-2	ASNRDRARGYT
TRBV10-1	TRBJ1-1	ATAEAF
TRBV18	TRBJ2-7	ASSPPSSYEQY
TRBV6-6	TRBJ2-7	ASSYGTLYEQY
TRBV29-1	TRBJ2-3	SVEAGGADTQY
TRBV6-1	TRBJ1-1	ASIREGTLNTEAF
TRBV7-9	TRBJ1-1	ASSLMGMNTEAF
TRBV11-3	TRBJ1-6	ASSSEHNSPLH
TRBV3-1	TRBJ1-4	ASSQRKTGFNEKLF